This T cell receptor beta chain was obtained from a study of blood T cell repertoires in COVID-19 (dated by TCRdb to the early 2020s). Turning to the overall study: Collaborator samples came from the United States, Italy and Spain and covered acute and convalescent phases of COVID-19. The prospective study material was composed of cDNA or gDNA derived from T cells, B-cell-depleted T cells, or PBMCs. Deeply sampled blood TCRbeta repertoires from subjects exposed to, actively infected with, or recovered from COVID-19 were included in the dataset. The repertoires were released in a freely available public database intended as a resource for research on the immune response to SARS-CoV-2. The samples were drawn from two sources: the first 160 participants of the ongoing ImmuneRACE study, and some 1,300 subjects contributed by 6 global collaborators. A de-identified subject ID, COVID-19 status, age in years and sex were almost always included in the sample metadata. HLA class I and class II types, where available, came from metadata supplied by the sample provider rather than from assay-based typing.

What the research found in general, with its limitations: The amount of clinical and demographic metadata varied by source and participant and was provided uncurated.

TCRbeta CDR3 regions were amplified from genomic DNA by means of the immunoSEQ Assay, a bias-controlled multiplex PCR. Processing in the source paper ran as follows. Within the assay, amplification of reference gene primers was used to estimate how many nucleated cells each sample contained. To quantify the absolute abundance of each unique TCRbeta CDR3 rearrangement, sequence reads were collapsed and filtered. For each sample, productive Simpson clonality was calculated as the square root of Simpson's diversity index over productive rearrangements. Held by TCRdb, this immuneACCESS table contains in-frame sequences only and omits some clones. Under half of the omission traces to an unresolved V gene where checked; the cause of the rest is unknown. V and J calls and clone size are those listed in that table; D and trimming were worked out from the DNA. The sample data list approximately 290,000 clones, and more than 85% of these were observed just once. The ten largest clones take up 0.75% to 0.9% of the sample.

The collaborating institutions used their own protocols to collect whole blood in K2EDTA tubes. For TCRbeta analysis, collaborators shipped samples as frozen whole blood, isolated PBMCs, or DNA extracted from either of those sample types. In the case of this clone: No cognate antigen has been identified for it. The record has no base qualities; no much larger clone is one base away.

The clonotype comes from a man in his thirties or forties with acute or convalescent COVID-19. Sequencing input: peripheral blood.

Here is the DNA: TGTGCCAGCAGTCTCTACGGAGAGCACCCGGGTGTGAACACTGAAGCTTTCTTT. Protein translation: CASSLYGEHPGVNTEAFF. The chain joins TRBV28 to TRBJ1-1, with no reliable assignment of the D segment. The V and J ends are trimmed by 5 bases and 0 bases, leaving 22 bases between them. The CDR3, from cysteine to phenylalanine, totals 18 residues. This entry keeps only the CDR3 DNA: 54 bases, framed from base 1. CDR1 and CDR2, per the germline V gene, are MDHEN and SYDVKM.